A single T cell receptor (beta chain) is shown here with its context. Antigen unknown. The entry originates in a study of shared clonotypes between healthy human individuals. TCRdb's table, derived via immunoSEQ multiplex PCR, lists solely in-frame clones and lacks some. The sample includes 950,000 to 1,100,000 clones, 60% to 80% seen only once; the top ten take over 1.3%. Trimming removed 10 bases at V and 2 bases at J, with 15 bases between. The CDR3 consists of 13 residues. Per germline, CDR1 MDHEN and CDR2 SYDVKM. General study results and limits: Naive CD4 clonotype sharing across several donors was 4% to 5%.

The chain is built from TRBV28 and TRBJ2-7; D assignment may be TRBD1 or TRBD2 (5 bases each). Sequencing input: memory CD4+ T cells sorted from blood. Described subset: CD45RA-negative fraction. This clonotype originated in a man between 18 and 29 years old in good health. In nucleotides, the CDR3 is TGTGCCACCTCTCGGGACGAGACCTACGAGCAGTACTTC. Amino acids: CATSRDETYEQYF.